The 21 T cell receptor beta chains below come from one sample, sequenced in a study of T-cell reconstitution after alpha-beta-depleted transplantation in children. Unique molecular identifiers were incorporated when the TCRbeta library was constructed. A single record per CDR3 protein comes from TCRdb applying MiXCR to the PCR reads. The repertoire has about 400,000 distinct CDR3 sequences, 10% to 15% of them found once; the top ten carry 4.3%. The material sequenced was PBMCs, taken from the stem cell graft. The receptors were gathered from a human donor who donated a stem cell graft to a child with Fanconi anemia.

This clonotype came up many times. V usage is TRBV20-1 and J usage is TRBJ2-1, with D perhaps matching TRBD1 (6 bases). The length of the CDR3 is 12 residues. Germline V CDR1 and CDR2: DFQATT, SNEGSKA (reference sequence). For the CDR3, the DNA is TGCGGCAGCAGGGGATCCTACAATGAGCAGTTCTTC. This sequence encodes CGSRGSYNEQFF.

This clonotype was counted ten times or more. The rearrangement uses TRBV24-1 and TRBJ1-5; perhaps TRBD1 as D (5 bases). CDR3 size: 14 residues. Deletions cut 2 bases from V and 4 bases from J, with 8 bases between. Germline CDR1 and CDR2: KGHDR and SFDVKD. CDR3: CATSDSTENQPQHF. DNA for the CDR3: TGTGCCACCAGTGATTCGACAGAGAATCAGCCCCAGCATTTT.

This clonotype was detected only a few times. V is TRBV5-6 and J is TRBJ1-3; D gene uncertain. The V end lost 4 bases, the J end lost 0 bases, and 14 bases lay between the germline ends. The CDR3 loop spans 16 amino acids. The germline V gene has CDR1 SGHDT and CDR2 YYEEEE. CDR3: CASSLIGRLSGNTIYF. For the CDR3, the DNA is TGTGCCAGCAGCCTAATCGGCAGACTCTCTGGAAACACCATATATTTT.

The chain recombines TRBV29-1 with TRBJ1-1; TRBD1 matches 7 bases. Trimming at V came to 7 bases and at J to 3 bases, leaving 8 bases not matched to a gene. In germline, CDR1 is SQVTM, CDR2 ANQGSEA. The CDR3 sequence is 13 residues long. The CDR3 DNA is TGCAGCGCCAAACCAGGGGGAGACACTGAAGCTTTCTTT. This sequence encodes CSAKPGGDTEAFF.

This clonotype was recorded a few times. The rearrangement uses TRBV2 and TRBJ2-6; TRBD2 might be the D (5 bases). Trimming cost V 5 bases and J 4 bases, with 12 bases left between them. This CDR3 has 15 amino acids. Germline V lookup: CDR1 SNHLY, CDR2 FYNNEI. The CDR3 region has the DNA TGTGCCAGCAGTAGATCGGGGTACGGGGCCAACGTCCTGACTTTC. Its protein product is CASSRSGYGANVLTF.

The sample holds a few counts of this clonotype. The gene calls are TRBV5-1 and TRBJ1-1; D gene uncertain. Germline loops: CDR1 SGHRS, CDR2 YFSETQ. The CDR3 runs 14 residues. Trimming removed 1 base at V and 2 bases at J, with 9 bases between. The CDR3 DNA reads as TGCGCCAGCAGCTTGATTCCGGATAACACTGAAGCTTTCTTT. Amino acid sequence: CASSLIPDNTEAFF.

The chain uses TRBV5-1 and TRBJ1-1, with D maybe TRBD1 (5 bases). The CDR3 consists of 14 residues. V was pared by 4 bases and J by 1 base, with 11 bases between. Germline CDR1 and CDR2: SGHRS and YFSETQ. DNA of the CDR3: TGCGCCAGCAGCGAAGCAGGGCGGAACACTGAAGCTTTCTTT. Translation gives CASSEAGRNTEAFF. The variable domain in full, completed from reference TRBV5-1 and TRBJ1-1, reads KAGVTQTPRYLIKTRGQQVTLSCSPISGHRSVSWYQQTPGQGLQFLFEYFSETQRNKGNFPGRFSGRQFSNSRSEMNVSTLELGDSALYLCASSEAGRNTEAFFGQGTRLTVV.

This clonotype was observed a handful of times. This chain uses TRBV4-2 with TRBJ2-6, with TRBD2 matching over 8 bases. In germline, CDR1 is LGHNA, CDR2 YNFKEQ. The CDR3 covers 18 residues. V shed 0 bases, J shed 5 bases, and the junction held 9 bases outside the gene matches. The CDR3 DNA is TGTGCCAGCAGCCAAGATGATGGCGGGGGGCGGAGGGCCAACGTCCTGACTTTC. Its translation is CASSQDDGGGRRANVLTF.

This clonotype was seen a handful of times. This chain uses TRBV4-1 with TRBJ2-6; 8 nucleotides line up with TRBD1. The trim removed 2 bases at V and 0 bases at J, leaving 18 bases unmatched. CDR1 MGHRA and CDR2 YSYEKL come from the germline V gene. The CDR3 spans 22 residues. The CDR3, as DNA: TGCGCCAGCAGCCAACTATTTTATTCCGGGACAGGTACCATCTCTGGGGCCAACGTCCTGACTTTC. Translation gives CASSQLFYSGTGTISGANVLTF.

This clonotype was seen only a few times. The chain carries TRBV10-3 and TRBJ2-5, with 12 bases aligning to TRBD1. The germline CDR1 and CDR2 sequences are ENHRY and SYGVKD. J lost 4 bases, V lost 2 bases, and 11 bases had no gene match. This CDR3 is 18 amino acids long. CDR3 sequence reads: CAISEPPMGQGARETQYF. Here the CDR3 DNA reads TGTGCCATCAGTGAGCCACCCATGGGACAGGGGGCTAGAGAGACCCAGTACTTC.

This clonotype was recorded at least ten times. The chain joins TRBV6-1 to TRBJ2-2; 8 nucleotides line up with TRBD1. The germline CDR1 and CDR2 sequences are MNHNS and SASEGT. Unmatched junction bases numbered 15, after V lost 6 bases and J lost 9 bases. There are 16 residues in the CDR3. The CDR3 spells CASSSNAGQGRWELFF. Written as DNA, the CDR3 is TGTGCCAGCAGCTCAAACGCAGGACAGGGCCGGTGGGAGCTGTTTTTT.

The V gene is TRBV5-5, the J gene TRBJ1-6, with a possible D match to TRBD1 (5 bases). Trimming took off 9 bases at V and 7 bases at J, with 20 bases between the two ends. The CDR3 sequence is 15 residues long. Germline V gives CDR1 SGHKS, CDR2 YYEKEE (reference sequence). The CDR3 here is CATQLGVGQNSPLHF. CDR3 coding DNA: TGTGCCACCCAGCTTGGAGTGGGGCAAAATTCACCCCTCCACTTT. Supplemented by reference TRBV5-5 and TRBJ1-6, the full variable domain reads DAGVTQSPTHLIKTRGQQVTLRCSPISGHKSVSWYQQVLGQGPQFIFQYYEKEERGRGNFPDRFSARQFPNYSSELNVNALLLGDSALYLCATQLGVGQNSPLHFGNGTRLTVT.

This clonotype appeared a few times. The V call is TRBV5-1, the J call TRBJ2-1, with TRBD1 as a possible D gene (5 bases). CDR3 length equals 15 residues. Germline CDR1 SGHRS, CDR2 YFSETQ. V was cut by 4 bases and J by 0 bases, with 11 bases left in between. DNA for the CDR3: TGCGCCAGCAGCAAACAGGCTAGCTCCTACAATGAGCAGTTCTTC. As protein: CASSKQASSYNEQFF. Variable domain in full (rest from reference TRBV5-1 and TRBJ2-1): KAGVTQTPRYLIKTRGQQVTLSCSPISGHRSVSWYQQTPGQGLQFLFEYFSETQRNKGNFPGRFSGRQFSNSRSEMNVSTLELGDSALYLCASSKQASSYNEQFFGPGTRLTVL.

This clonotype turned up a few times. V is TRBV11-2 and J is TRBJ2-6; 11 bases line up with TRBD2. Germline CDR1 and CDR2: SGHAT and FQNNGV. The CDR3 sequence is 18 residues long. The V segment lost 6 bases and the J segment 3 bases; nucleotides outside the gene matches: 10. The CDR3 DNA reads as TGTGCCAGCAGGATGACTAGCGGGACATATAATGGGGCCAACGTCCTGACTTTC. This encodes CASRMTSGTYNGANVLTF.

The CDR3 spells CATSIRGETQYF. The CDR3 DNA reads as TGTGCCACCAGCATCCGTGGAGAGACCCAGTACTTC. The chain is built from TRBV15 and TRBJ2-5; D is undetermined. V gave up 4 bases and J gave up 4 bases, with 7 bases separating them. Germline V lookup: CDR1 LNHNV, CDR2 YYDKDF (reference sequence). The CDR3 is 12 residues long.

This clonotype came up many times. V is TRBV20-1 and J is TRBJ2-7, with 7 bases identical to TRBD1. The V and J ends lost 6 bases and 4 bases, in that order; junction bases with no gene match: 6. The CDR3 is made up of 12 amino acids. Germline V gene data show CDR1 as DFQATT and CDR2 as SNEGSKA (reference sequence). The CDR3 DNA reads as TGCAGTGCCGGAAACAGGGGATACGAGCAGTACTTC. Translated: CSAGNRGYEQYF.

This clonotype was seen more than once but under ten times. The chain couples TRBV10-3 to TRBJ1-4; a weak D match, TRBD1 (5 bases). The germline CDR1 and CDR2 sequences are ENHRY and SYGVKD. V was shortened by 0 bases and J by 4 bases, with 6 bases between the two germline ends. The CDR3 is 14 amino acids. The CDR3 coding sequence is TGTGCCATCAGTGAGTCGAGGGGTAATGAAAAACTGTTTTTT. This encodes CAISESRGNEKLFF.

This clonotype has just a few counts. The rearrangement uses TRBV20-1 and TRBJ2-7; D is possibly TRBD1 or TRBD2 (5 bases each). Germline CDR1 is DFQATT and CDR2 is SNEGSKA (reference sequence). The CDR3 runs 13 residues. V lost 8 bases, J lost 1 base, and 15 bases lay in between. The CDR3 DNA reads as TGCAGTTCCGACCGGGACGGATCCTACGAGCAGTACTTC. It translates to CSSDRDGSYEQYF.

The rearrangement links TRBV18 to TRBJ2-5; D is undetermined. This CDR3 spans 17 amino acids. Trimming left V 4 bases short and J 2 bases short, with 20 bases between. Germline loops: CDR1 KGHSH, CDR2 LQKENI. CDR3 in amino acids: CASSQESHSFSQETQYF. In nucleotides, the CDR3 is TGTGCCAGCTCACAAGAGAGCCACAGCTTCTCACAAGAGACCCAGTACTTC.

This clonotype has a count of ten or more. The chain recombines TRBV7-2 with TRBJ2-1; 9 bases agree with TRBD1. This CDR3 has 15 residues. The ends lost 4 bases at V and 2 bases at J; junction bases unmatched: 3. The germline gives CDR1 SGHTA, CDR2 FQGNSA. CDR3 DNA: TGTGCCAGCAGCTCATACAGGGGGCCCTACAATGAGCAGTTCTTC. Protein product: CASSSYRGPYNEQFF.

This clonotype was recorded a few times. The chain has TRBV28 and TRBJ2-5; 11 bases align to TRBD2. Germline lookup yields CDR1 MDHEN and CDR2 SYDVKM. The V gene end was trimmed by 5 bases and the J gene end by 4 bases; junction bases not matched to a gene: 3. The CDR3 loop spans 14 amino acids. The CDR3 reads CASSLGTSGETQYF. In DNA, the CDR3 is TGTGCCAGCAGTCTCGGGACTAGCGGAGAGACCCAGTACTTC.